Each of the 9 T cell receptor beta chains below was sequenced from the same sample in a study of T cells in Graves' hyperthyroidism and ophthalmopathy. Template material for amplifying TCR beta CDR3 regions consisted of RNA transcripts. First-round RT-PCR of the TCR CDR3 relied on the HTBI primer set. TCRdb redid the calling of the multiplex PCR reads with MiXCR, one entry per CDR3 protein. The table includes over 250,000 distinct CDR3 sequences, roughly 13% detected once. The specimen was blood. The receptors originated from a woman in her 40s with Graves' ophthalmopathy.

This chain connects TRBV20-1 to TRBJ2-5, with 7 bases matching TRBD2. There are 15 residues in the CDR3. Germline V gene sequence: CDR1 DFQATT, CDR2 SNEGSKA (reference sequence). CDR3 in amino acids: CRADGRTRSPETQYF. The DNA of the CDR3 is TGCAGGGCTGACGGGCGGACTAGGTCTCCAGAGACCCAGTACTTC.

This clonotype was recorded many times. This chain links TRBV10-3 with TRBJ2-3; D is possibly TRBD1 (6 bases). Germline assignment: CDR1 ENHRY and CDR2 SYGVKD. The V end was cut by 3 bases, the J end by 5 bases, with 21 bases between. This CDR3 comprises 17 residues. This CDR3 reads CAISDGAQGVGVDTQYF. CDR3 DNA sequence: TGTGCCATCAGTGATGGGGCACAGGGAGTAGGGGTAGATACGCAGTATTTT.

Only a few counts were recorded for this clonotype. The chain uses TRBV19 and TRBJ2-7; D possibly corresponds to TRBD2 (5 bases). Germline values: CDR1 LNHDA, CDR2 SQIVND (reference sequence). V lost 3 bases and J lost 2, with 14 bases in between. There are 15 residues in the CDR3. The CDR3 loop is CASSMVGSGTYEQYF. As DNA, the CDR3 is TGTGCCAGTAGTATGGTAGGCAGCGGCACCTACGAGCAGTACTTC.

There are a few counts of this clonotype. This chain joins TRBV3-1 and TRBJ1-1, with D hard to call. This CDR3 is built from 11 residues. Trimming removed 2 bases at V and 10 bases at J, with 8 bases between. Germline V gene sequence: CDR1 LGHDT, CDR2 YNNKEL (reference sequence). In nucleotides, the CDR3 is TGTGCCAGCAGCCAAAAAACACTAGCTTTCTTT. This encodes CASSQKTLAFF.

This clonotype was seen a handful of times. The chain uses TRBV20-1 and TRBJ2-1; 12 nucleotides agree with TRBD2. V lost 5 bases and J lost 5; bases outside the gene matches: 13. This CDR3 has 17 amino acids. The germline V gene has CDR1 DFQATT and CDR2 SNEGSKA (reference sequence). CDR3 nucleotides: TGCAGTGCTCGACAGACTAGCGGGAGAGCGACTGACAATGAGCAGTTCTTC. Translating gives CSARQTSGRATDNEQFF.

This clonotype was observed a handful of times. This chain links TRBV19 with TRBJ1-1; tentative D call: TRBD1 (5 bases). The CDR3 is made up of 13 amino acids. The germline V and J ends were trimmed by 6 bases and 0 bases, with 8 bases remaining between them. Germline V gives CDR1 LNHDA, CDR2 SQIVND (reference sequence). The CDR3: CASRGLLNTEAFF. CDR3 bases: TGTGCCAGTAGGGGACTTCTGAACACTGAAGCTTTCTTT. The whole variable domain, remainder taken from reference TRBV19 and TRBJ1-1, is DGGITQSPKYLFRKEGQNVTLSCEQNLNHDAMYWYRQDPGQGLRLIYYSQIVNDFQKGDIAEGYSVSREKKESFPLTVTSAQKNPTAFYLCASRGLLNTEAFFGQGTRLTVV.

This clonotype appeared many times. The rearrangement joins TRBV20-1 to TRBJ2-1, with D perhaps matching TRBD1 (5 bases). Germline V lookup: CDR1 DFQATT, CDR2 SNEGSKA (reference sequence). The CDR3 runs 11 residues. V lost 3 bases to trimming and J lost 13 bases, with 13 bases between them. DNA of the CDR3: TGCAGTGCTAGGGGTAGTAGGGGACAGTTCTTC. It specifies CSARGSRGQFF.

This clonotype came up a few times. The CDR3 region has the DNA TGTGCCAGCAGCCCCTCAGGAGGGCCTGGAAACACCATATATTTT. It translates to CASSPSGGPGNTIYF. The J gene is TRBJ1-3, the V gene TRBV3-1; D uncertain. The CDR3 contains 15 residues. Germline assignment: CDR1 LGHDT and CDR2 YNNKEL (reference sequence). V lost 4 bases and J lost 2, with 12 bases in between.

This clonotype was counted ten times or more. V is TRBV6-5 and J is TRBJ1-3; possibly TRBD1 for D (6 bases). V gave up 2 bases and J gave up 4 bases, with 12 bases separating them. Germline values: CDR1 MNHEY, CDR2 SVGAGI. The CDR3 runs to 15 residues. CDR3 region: CASSYAQGIGNTIYF. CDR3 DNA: TGTGCCAGCAGTTACGCACAGGGAATCGGAAACACCATATATTTT.